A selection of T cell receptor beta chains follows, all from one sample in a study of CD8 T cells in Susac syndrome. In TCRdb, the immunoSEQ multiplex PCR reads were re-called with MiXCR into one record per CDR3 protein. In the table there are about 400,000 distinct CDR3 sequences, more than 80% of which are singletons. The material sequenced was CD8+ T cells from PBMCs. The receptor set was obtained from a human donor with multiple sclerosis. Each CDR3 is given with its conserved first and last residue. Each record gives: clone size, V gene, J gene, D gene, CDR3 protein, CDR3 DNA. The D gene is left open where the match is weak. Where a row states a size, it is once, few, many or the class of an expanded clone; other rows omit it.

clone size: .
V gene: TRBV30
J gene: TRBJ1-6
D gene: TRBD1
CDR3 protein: CARGEGQTNSPLHF
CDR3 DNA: TGTGCCAGGGGGGAGGGACAGACGAATTCACCCCTCCACTTT

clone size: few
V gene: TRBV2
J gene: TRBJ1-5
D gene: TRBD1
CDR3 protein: CASSEPPGQGYQPQHF
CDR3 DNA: TGTGCCAGCAGTGAACCGCCGGGACAGGGTTATCAGCCCCAGCATTTT

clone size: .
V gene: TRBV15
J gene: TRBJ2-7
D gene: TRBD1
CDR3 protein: CATSRVRDSSYEQYF
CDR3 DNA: TGTGCCACCAGCAGAGTACGGGACAGTTCCTACGAGCAGTACTTC

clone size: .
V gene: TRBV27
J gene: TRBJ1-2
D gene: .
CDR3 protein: CASSSSPGALNYGYTF
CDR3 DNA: TGTGCCAGCAGTTCCTCCCCAGGGGCCCTAAACTATGGCTACACCTTC

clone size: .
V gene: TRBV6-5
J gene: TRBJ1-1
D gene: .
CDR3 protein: CASSPWREMNTEAFF
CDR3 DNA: TGTGCCAGCAGCCCTTGGAGAGAGATGAACACTGAAGCTTTCTTT

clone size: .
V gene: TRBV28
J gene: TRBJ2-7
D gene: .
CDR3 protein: CASSDPQDGAFYEQYF
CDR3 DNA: TGTGCCAGCAGTGACCCCCAGGATGGAGCATTCTACGAGCAGTACTTC

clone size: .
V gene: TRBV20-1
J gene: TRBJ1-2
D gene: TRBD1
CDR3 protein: CSARYRGYGYTF
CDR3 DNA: TGCAGTGCTAGATACAGGGGCTATGGCTACACCTTC

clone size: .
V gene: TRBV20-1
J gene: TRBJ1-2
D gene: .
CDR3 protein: CSASQGFASYTF
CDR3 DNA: TGCAGTGCTAGTCAGGGTTTTGCGAGCTACACCTTC

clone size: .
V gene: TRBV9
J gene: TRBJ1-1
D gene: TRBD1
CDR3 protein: CASSLNPDRGVNTEAFF
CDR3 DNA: TGTGCCAGCAGCCTTAACCCGGACAGGGGAGTGAACACTGAAGCTTTCTTT

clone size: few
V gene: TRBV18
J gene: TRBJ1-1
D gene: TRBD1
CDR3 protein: CASSPPGQGGTEAFF
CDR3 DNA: TGTGCCAGCTCACCACCGGGACAGGGAGGCACTGAAGCTTTCTTT

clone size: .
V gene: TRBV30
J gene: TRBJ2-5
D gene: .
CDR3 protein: CAGEGDQETQYF
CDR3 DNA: TGTGCTGGCGAGGGGGACCAAGAGACCCAGTACTTC

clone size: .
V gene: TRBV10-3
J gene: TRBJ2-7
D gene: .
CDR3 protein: CAISESSDLRGTAYF
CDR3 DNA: TGTGCCATCAGTGAGTCAAGTGATTTGCGTGGGACTGCGTACTTC

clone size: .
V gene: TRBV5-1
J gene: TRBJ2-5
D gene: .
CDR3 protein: CASSLGRIQETQYF
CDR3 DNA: TGCGCCAGCAGCTTGGGCCGAATCCAAGAGACCCAGTACTTC

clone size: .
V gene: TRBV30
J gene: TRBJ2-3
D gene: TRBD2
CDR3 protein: CAWNGGRAGDTQYF
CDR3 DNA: TGTGCCTGGAACGGCGGGAGGGCCGGAGATACGCAGTATTTT

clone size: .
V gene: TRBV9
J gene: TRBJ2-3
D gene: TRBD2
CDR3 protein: CASSDPTSGGVDTQYF
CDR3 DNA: TGTGCCAGCAGCGATCCCACTAGCGGGGGGGTAGATACGCAGTATTTT

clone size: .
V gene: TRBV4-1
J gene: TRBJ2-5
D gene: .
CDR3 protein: CASSLEPVETQYF
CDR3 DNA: TGCGCCAGCAGCCTTGAGCCGGTAGAGACCCAGTACTTC

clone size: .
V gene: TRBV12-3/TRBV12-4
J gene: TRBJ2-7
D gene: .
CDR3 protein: CASSPDTYYEQYF
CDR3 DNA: TGTGCCAGCAGTCCAGACACCTACTACGAGCAGTACTTC

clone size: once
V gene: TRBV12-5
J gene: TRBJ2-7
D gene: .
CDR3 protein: CASGWTASYEQYF
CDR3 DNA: TGTGCTAGTGGTTGGACAGCTTCCTACGAGCAGTACTTC

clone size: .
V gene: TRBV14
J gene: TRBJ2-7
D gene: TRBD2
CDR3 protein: CASSRAGDLAYEQYF
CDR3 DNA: TGTGCCAGCAGCCGGGCGGGAGACCTCGCCTACGAGCAGTACTTC

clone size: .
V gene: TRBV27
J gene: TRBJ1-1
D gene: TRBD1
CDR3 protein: CASSLALGTGAFF
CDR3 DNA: TGTGCCAGCAGTTTAGCCCTCGGGACAGGGGCTTTCTTT

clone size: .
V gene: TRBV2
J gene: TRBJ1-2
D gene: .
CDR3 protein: CARETEYGYTF
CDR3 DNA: TGTGCCAGAGAGACGGAATATGGCTACACCTTC

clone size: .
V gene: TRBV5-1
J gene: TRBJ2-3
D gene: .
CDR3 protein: CASSLTGRGSSTDTQYF
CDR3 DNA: TGCGCCAGCAGCTTGACCGGCCGAGGCAGCTCCACAGATACGCAGTATTTT